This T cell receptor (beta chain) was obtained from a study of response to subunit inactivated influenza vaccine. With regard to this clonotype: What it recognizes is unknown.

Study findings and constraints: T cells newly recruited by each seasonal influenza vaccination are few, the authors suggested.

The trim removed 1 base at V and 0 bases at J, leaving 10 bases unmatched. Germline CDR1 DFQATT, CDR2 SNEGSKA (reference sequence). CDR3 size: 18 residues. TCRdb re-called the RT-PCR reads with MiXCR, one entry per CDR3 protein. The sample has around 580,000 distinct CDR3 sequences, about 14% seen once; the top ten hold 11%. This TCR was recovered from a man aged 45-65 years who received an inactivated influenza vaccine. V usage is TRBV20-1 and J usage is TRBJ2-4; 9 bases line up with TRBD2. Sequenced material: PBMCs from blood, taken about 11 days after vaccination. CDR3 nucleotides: TGCAGTGCTAGAGTTGGGGCGGGAGGGATTCTAGCCAAAAACATTCAGTACTTC. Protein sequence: CSARVGAGGILAKNIQYF.